The 24 T cell receptor beta chains presented below share a single source sample, sequenced in a study of CD8+ T cells in alopecia areata. Isolated RNA was reverse transcribed into cDNA used as the sequencing template. Assay: immunoSEQ multiplex PCR; the TCRdb copy retains only in-frame clones and omits some. The top ten clones hold about 3.2% of a sample with about 120,000 clones, roughly 56% of them seen once. The treatment here: oral pan-JAK inhibitor, 5-10 mg twice daily. Material: CD4+ T cells sorted from blood, obtained at week 24, from a patient treated with tofacitinib. Receptor source: a human donor with alopecia areata.

This clone has a handful of counts. The rearrangement links TRBV7-9 to TRBJ1-3, with 7 positions matching TRBD1. V shed 4 bases, J shed 1 base, and the junction held 13 bases outside the gene matches. The CDR3 length is 18 residues. The germline gives CDR1 SEHNR, CDR2 FQNEAQ (reference sequence). The CDR3 DNA reads as TGTGCCAGCAGCTCATGGAGACAGGGTTTTTCTTCTGGAAACACCATATATTTT. Its protein product is CASSSWRQGFSSGNTIYF.

This clone was counted at least ten times. The V gene is TRBV9, the J gene TRBJ2-6; D gene ambiguous. The CDR3 loop spans 14 amino acids. Per germline, CDR1 SGDLS and CDR2 YYNGEE. The germline V and J ends were trimmed by 4 bases and 2 bases, with 7 bases remaining between them. The CDR3 loop is CASSRTPGANVLTF. Here the CDR3 DNA reads TGTGCCAGCAGCCGCACCCCTGGGGCCAACGTCCTGACTTTC.

This clone turned up a few times. The CDR3 spells CAWSIDSNNSPLHF. DNA of the CDR3: TGTGCCTGGAGTATAGACAGTAATAATTCACCCCTCCACTTT. The chain carries TRBV30 and TRBJ1-6; possible D gene TRBD1, 5 bases. The V gene's germline CDR1 is GTSNPN and CDR2 SVGIG (reference sequence). The CDR3 consists of 14 residues. V was cut by 2 bases and J by 5 bases, with 10 bases left in between.

CDR3 nucleotide sequence: TGTGCCCTCGGGACAGGGACCCTCACCGGGGAGCTGTTTTTT. Its translation: CALGTGTLTGELFF. The rearrangement joins TRBV30 to TRBJ2-2, with TRBD1 matching 9 bases. The length of the CDR3 is 14 residues. Germline CDR1 GTSNPN, CDR2 SVGIG (reference sequence). The trim removed 8 bases at V and 4 bases at J, leaving 8 bases unmatched.

The chain combines TRBV30 with TRBJ1-4, with a possible D match to TRBD1 (5 bases). V lost 0 bases to trimming and J lost 7 bases, with 9 bases between them. The CDR3 is made up of 13 amino acids. Germline CDR1 GTSNPN, CDR2 SVGIG (reference sequence). The CDR3 DNA sequence: TGTGCCTGGAGTGTACGTGGGACTGAAAAACTGTTTTTT. Translated: CAWSVRGTEKLFF.

The V gene is TRBV4-3, the J gene TRBJ2-7; the match to TRBD1 covers 8 bases. V shed 0 bases, J shed 3 bases, and the junction held 4 bases outside the gene matches. Germline loops: CDR1 LGHNA, CDR2 YSLEER. This CDR3 is built from 15 residues. The CDR3 loop is CASSQDRGLVYEQYF. CDR3 sequence (DNA): TGCGCCAGCAGCCAAGACAGGGGGCTCGTCTACGAGCAGTACTTC.

V gene TRBV6-1 combines with J gene TRBJ2-7; D possibly uses TRBD1 or TRBD2 (5 bases each). The CDR3 consists of 15 residues. V lost 5 bases and J 3 bases, leaving 17 bases between the germline ends. CDR1 is MNHNS and CDR2 is SASEGT in the germline V gene. CDR3 residues: CASSRDRLSGYEQYF. CDR3 sequence (DNA): TGTGCCAGCAGTCGGGACCGCTTGTCAGGCTACGAGCAGTACTTC.

V and J are TRBV4-3 and TRBJ1-1; D remains unclear. The CDR3 sequence is 14 residues long. V was cut by 1 base and J by 3 bases, with 9 bases left in between. Germline V CDR1 and CDR2: LGHNA, YSLEER. CDR3 amino acids: CASSQGVGDTEAFF. CDR3 nucleotides: TGCGCCAGCAGCCAAGGTGTCGGGGACACTGAAGCTTTCTTT.

This clone was counted only a few times. This rearrangement joins TRBV5-4 to TRBJ2-5, with 14 bases lining up with TRBD2. This CDR3 has 16 residues. Germline CDR1 reads SGHNT; CDR2 reads YYREEE (reference sequence). The V segment lost 4 bases and the J segment 5 bases; nucleotides outside the gene matches: 7. The CDR3 region is CASSRTSGGLSETQYF. The CDR3 bases are TGTGCCAGCAGCCGGACTAGCGGGGGGCTATCGGAGACCCAGTACTTC.

This chain joins TRBV29-1 and TRBJ1-2, with D uncertain. The V gene's germline CDR1 is SQVTM and CDR2 ANQGSEA. Trimming removed 3 bases at V and 7 bases at J, with 9 bases between. The CDR3 is 11 residues long. The CDR3 spells CSVEATSGYTF. DNA for the CDR3: TGCAGCGTTGAGGCGACTTCTGGCTACACCTTC.

V and J are TRBV30 and TRBJ1-2, with D possibly TRBD1 on 5 matching bases. This CDR3 comprises 13 residues. From germline, CDR1 is GTSNPN and CDR2 SVGIG (reference sequence). V was trimmed by 5 bases and J by 5 bases, leaving 15 bases between them. CDR3 DNA: TGTGCCTGGGCTTTTGGGGGGGAATATGGCTACACCTTC. This codes for CAWAFGGEYGYTF.

The rearrangement links TRBV5-1 to TRBJ2-1, with D perhaps TRBD2 (5 bases). The V and J ends lost 6 bases and 3 bases respectively, with 19 bases between them. The CDR3 is 16 residues long. Germline V CDR1 and CDR2: SGHRS, YFSETQ. The CDR3 protein is CASTSGGSGGYNEQFF. For the CDR3, the DNA is TGCGCCAGCACCTCCGGCGGAAGCGGCGGCTACAATGAGCAGTTCTTC.

The rearrangement uses TRBV6-5 and TRBJ1-6, with D possibly matching TRBD1 (5 bases). V lost 5 bases to trimming and J lost 12 bases, with 20 bases between them. The V gene's germline CDR1 is MNHEY and CDR2 SVGAGI. CDR3 size: 15 residues. The CDR3 nucleotides are TGTGCCAGCAGTGTGGGGAGAGGGACCCTCGGACCCCTCCACTTT. This gives the protein CASSVGRGTLGPLHF.

This chain connects TRBV28 to TRBJ2-7; TRBD2 matches 7 bases. The germline V gene encodes CDR1 MDHEN and CDR2 SYDVKM. J gave up 6 bases and V 6 bases, and 11 bases lay outside the gene matches. The CDR3 contains 14 residues. CDR3 protein: CASSSLAALSEQYF. CDR3 nucleotide sequence: TGTGCCAGCAGCTCGCTAGCGGCCCTCTCCGAGCAGTACTTC. Complete variable domain (other parts from reference TRBV28 and TRBJ2-7): DVKVTQSSRYLVKRTGEKVFLECVQDMDHENMFWYRQDPGLGLRLIYFSYDVKMKEKGDIPEGYSVSREKKERFSLILESASTNQTSMYLCASSSLAALSEQYFGPGTRLTVT.

The chain joins TRBV4-2 to TRBJ2-1, with 7 bases identical to TRBD1. V trimming: 1 base; J trimming: 4 bases; junction bases outside the gene matches: 4. The germline V gene has CDR1 LGHNA and CDR2 YNFKEQ. This CDR3 comprises 15 residues. CDR3 nucleotide sequence: TGTGCCAGCAGCCAAGCCGGGACAGTTTACAATGAGCAGTTCTTC. It encodes CASSQAGTVYNEQFF.

CDR3 protein: CASSQDQGAVGYTF. CDR3 coding DNA: TGCGCCAGCAGCCAAGATCAGGGGGCGGTGGGCTACACCTTC. This chain uses TRBV4-3 with TRBJ1-2, with 8 bases lining up with TRBD1. CDR3 length: 14 amino acids. Germline V gene lookup returns CDR1 LGHNA and CDR2 YSLEER. Trimming removed 0 bases from V and 8 bases from J; junction bases left unmatched: 5.

This clone has a single count. This chain joins TRBV27 and TRBJ2-1, with D maybe TRBD2 (5 bases). V was cut by 3 bases and J by 0 bases, with 15 bases left in between. This CDR3 is 17 amino acids long. Germline V gene data show CDR1 as MNHEY and CDR2 as SMNVEV (reference sequence). Here the CDR3 DNA reads TGTGCCAGCAGTTTCTCCCGGACTCATAGCTCCTACAATGAGCAGTTCTTC. Amino acid sequence: CASSFSRTHSSYNEQFF.

As concerns this clone: The sample contains more than one DNA sequence encoding this CDR3. The gene calls are TRBV2 and TRBJ2-1; D not resolved. With 3 bases removed from V and 0 bases from J, the gap between germline ends came to 9 bases. The germline V gene encodes CDR1 SNHLY and CDR2 FYNNEI. The CDR3 has 15 residues. CDR3 DNA: TGTGCCAGCAGTGAGGACCGAAGCTCCTACAATGAGCAGTTCTTC. It codes for CASSEDRSSYNEQFF.

The CDR3 nucleotides are TGTGCCTGGAGTGACAGGGTCTACGAGCAGTACTTC. The encoded protein is CAWSDRVYEQYF. This chain joins TRBV30 and TRBJ2-7, with D possibly matching TRBD1 (6 bases). Between the trimmed V and J ends, which lost 1 base and 3 bases, there was a span of 7 bases. The CDR3 spans 12 residues. Germline V gene data show CDR1 as GTSNPN and CDR2 as SVGIG (reference sequence).

This clone was counted between two and nine times. The chain links TRBV7-3 to TRBJ1-1; D is unclear. Trimming removed 0 bases at V and 1 base at J, with 6 bases between. Germline V gives CDR1 SGHTA, CDR2 FQGTGA. The length of the CDR3 is 14 residues. CDR3 sequence (DNA): TGTGCCAGCAGCTTAACGGCGGAGAACACTGAAGCTTTCTTT. It codes for CASSLTAENTEAFF.

The CDR3, as DNA: TGCAGCGTTGAAGGGGTCACTGAAGCTTTCTTT. This gives the protein CSVEGVTEAFF. The V and J genes are TRBV29-1 and TRBJ1-1; D remains unclear. Germline V lookup: CDR1 SQVTM, CDR2 ANQGSEA. V dropped 1 base and J dropped 4 bases, with 4 bases sitting between them. There are 11 residues in the CDR3.

The rearrangement links TRBV4-3 to TRBJ2-2, with D unresolved. This CDR3 has 14 residues. CDR1 and CDR2 (germline): LGHNA, YSLEER. V lost 0 bases, J lost 6 bases, and 8 bases lay in between. DNA of the CDR3: TGCGCCAGCAGCCAAGATCAGGTGGCCGGGGAGCTGTTTTTT. This sequence encodes CASSQDQVAGELFF.

V usage is TRBV5-1 and J usage is TRBJ2-3; 7 nucleotides agree with TRBD1. The CDR3 covers 14 residues. The V segment lost 4 bases and the J segment 2 bases; nucleotides outside the gene matches: 4. Germline V gene sequence: CDR1 SGHRS, CDR2 YFSETQ. CDR3 DNA: TGCGCCAGCAGCCCCGGGACAGCCACAGATACGCAGTATTTT. It codes for CASSPGTATDTQYF.

The chain combines TRBV4-2 with TRBJ2-1; possible D gene TRBD1, 6 bases. Trimming removed 5 bases from V and 5 bases from J, with 19 bases in between. From germline, CDR1 is LGHNA and CDR2 YNFKEQ. This CDR3 is 16 amino acids long. DNA of the CDR3: TGTGCCAGCAGCACCCGAAACGGGACACTCAACAATGAGCAGTTCTTC. It is translated as CASSTRNGTLNNEQFF.